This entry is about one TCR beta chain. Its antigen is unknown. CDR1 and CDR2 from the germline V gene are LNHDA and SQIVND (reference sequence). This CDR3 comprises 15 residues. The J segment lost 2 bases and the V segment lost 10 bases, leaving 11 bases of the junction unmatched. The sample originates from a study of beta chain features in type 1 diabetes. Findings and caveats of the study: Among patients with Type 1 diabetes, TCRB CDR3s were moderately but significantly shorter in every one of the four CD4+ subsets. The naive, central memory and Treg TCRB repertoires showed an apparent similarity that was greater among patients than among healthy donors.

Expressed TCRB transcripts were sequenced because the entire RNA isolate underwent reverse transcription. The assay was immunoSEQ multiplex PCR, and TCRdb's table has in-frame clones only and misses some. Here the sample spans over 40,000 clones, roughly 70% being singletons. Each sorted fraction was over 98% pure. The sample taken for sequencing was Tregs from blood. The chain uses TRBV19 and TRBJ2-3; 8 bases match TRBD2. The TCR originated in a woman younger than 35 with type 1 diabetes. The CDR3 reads CATKHSGAVTDTQYF. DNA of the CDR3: TGTGCCACCAAGCATAGCGGGGCCGTCACAGATACGCAGTATTTT.